This T cell receptor beta chain is from a study of blood T cell repertoires in COVID-19. About the study: COVID-19 samples collected from the United States, Italy and Spain covered acute and convalescent phases. In each case, the material was cDNA or gDNA derived from T cells, B-cell-depleted T cells, or PBMCs.

In the source study's methods: For nucleated cells, counts were estimated from reference gene primer amplification. The protocol was immunoSEQ multiplex PCR, while the TCRdb copy is restricted to in-frame clones and leaves out a portion. V, J and clone size are those of that table, while D and trimming were read from the DNA. The repertoire has fewer than 250,000 clones, approximately 80% of them found once; the top ten carry roughly 7%. Trimming cost V 1 base and J 4 bases, with 13 bases left between them. Germline CDR1 is SGHTA and CDR2 is FQGNSA. The CDR3 has 15 amino acids. The sequence was obtained from a woman in her forties or fifties with acute or convalescent COVID-19. The genes are TRBV7-2 and TRBJ2-5; D is undetermined. Specimen: peripheral blood. CDR3 DNA sequence: TGTGCCAGCAGCTTAGGCGGCAAACCTGGAGAGACCCAGTACTTC. Its protein product is CASSLGGKPGETQYF.